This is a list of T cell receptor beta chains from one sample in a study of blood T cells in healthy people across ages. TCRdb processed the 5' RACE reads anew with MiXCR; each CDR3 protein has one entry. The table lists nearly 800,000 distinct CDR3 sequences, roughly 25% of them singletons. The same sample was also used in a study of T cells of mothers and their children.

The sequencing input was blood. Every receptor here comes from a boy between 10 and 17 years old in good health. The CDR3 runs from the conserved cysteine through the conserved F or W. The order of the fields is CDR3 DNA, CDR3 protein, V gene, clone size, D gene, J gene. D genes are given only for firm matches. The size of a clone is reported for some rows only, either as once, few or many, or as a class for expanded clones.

TGCAGCGTTGGGTACCCCCTGCAGTACTTC CSVGYPLQYF TRBV29-1 few NA TRBJ2-7
TGTGCCAGCAGTAGCCTGACGGGAAAAGCTGGGGCCAACGTCCTGACTTTC CASSSLTGKAGANVLTF TRBV27 NA NA TRBJ2-6
TGCAGTGCTGGAGGTACTAGCGCCTCCCACAATGAGCAGTTCTTC CSAGGTSASHNEQFF TRBV20-1 NA TRBD2 TRBJ2-1
TGTGCCAGCAGCTTTAGGGGGGAGGGCTACACCTTC CASSFRGEGYTF TRBV7-2 NA NA TRBJ1-2
TGTGCCAGCAGCTTGGCCGGCAGCACCTCTGGGGCCAACGTCCTGACTTTC CASSLAGSTSGANVLTF TRBV5-6 NA NA TRBJ2-6
TGTGCCAGCAGTTTCGGGCTAGCGTATTACGAGCAGTACTTC CASSFGLAYYEQYF TRBV12-3/TRBV12-4 NA NA TRBJ2-7
TGTGCCAGCAGTTGGTCGGGGGGTACTATTGGCTACACCTTC CASSWSGGTIGYTF TRBV6-6 NA NA TRBJ1-2
TGTGCCAGCAGCCCCCGACCGTGGAGCGGGAGCTCCCGAAACAATGAGCAGTTCTTC CASSPRPWSGSSRNNEQFF TRBV7-8 NA TRBD2 TRBJ2-1
TGCGCCAGCAGCCAAGCGACAGTGAACACTGAAGCTTTCTTT CASSQATVNTEAFF TRBV4-3 NA NA TRBJ1-1
TGCAGCGTTGGACACTCCTACAATGAGCAGTTCTTC CSVGHSYNEQFF TRBV29-1 few NA TRBJ2-1
TGTGCCAGCAGCGTACGAGAGGGACGAGAGACCCAGTACTTC CASSVREGRETQYF TRBV9 few NA TRBJ2-5